What follows are 17 T cell receptor beta chains derived from one specimen sequenced in a study of brain T cells in children with intractable seizures. Some clones are missing from TCRdb's copy, which holds only in-frame ones; the method was immunoSEQ multiplex PCR. The data hold 110,000 or so clones, with 94% observed a single time. The sequencing here drew on peripheral blood, taken at surgery. These receptor sequences come from a boy in the first two years of life with hemimegalencephaly and intractable seizures.

CDR3 nucleotides: TGTGCCAGCAGCTCACTAGCGAACAATGAGCAGTTCTTC. Its protein is CASSSLANNEQFF. This chain joins TRBV3-1 (or the pseudogene TRBV3-2) and TRBJ2-1, with 7 bases aligning to TRBD2. This CDR3 region has 13 residues. The germline V gene encodes CDR1 LGHDT and CDR2 YNNKEL (reference sequence). V lost 5 bases to trimming and J lost 5 bases; unmatched junction nucleotides: 3.

The chain recombines TRBV27 with TRBJ1-2, with D tentatively TRBD1 (6 bases). Germline values: CDR1 MNHEY, CDR2 SMNVEV (reference sequence). V was cut by 6 bases and J by 4 bases, with 18 bases left in between. The CDR3 contains 15 residues. The CDR3 sequence: CASSYQQGGSYGYTF. As DNA, the CDR3 is TGTGCCAGCAGCTACCAACAGGGAGGCAGCTATGGCTACACCTTC.

CDR3 amino acids: CAISEPPKGEYEQYF. CDR3 nucleotide sequence: TGTGCCATCAGTGAGCCCCCTAAGGGGGAGTACGAGCAGTACTTC. The chain combines TRBV10-3 with TRBJ2-7; tentative D call: TRBD1 (6 bases). Per the germline V gene, CDR1 is ENHRY and CDR2 is SYGVKD. This CDR3 comprises 15 residues. Trimming removed 2 bases at V and 4 bases at J, with 15 bases between.

The CDR3 DNA reads TGTGCCAGTAGTATCAATGTAGCGGGAGCTGGCACAGATACGCAGTATTTT. Translating it yields CASSINVAGAGTDTQYF. The rearrangement joins TRBV19 to TRBJ2-3; 9 bases line up with TRBD2. This CDR3 comprises 17 residues. The germline CDR1 and CDR2 sequences are LNHDA and SQIVND (reference sequence). The V gene end was trimmed by 3 bases and the J gene end by 1 base; junction bases not matched to a gene: 8.

V usage is TRBV28 and J usage is TRBJ1-2, with TRBD1 as a possible D gene (5 bases). Germline V gene sequence: CDR1 MDHEN, CDR2 SYDVKM. Deletions cut 6 bases from V and 3 bases from J, with 17 bases between. The CDR3 spans 15 residues. CDR3 DNA sequence: TGTGCCAGCAGCCGATACAGGCCGCTGGACTATGGCTACACCTTC. It encodes CASSRYRPLDYGYTF.

The chain employs TRBV9 and TRBJ2-1; 11 nucleotides match TRBD2. The germline gives CDR1 SGDLS, CDR2 YYNGEE. The CDR3 has 16 residues. J lost 8 bases, V lost 3 bases, and 10 bases had no gene match. CDR3 sequence (DNA): TGTGCCAGCAGCGAGCCTCGAACTAGCGGGAGCGATGAGCAGTTCTTC. As protein: CASSEPRTSGSDEQFF. Using reference TRBV9 and TRBJ2-1 for the parts outside the CDR3, the full variable domain is DSGVTQTPKHLITATGQRVTLRCSPRSGDLSVYWYQQSLDQGLQFLIQYYNGEERAKGNILERFSAQQFPDLHSELNLSSLELGDSALYFCASSEPRTSGSDEQFFGPGTRLTVL.

The chain combines TRBV6-5 with TRBJ2-1; TRBD2 aligns across 7 bases. Germline loops: CDR1 MNHEY, CDR2 SVGAGI. V lost 7 bases, J lost 2 bases, and 8 bases stayed unmatched. The CDR3 spans 15 residues. CDR3 in amino acids: CASTGLGHPYNEQFF. The CDR3, as DNA: TGTGCCAGCACCGGACTAGGACATCCCTACAATGAGCAGTTCTTC.

J is TRBJ2-7 and V is TRBV28, with D possibly being TRBD1 or TRBD2 (6 bases each). This CDR3 contains 11 residues. Trimming stripped 3 bases from V and 13 bases from J, with 13 bases between. The germline CDR1 and CDR2 sequences are MDHEN and SYDVKM. As DNA, the CDR3 is TGTGCCAGCAGTTTGCAGGGGAGGCCTTACTTC. Its translation: CASSLQGRPYF.

The rearrangement joins TRBV5-1 to TRBJ1-4; no clear D. CDR3 length equals 15 residues. Germline CDR1 and CDR2: SGHRS and YFSETQ. Trimming removed 0 bases at V and 7 bases at J, with 13 bases between. The CDR3 DNA is TGCGCCAGCAGCTTGGAAGGACGGCGGGGTGAAAAACTGTTTTTT. Amino acids: CASSLEGRRGEKLFF.

The rearrangement links TRBV5-6 to TRBJ1-2; 7 positions agree with TRBD1. In germline, CDR1 is SGHDT, CDR2 YYEEEE. V trimming: 4 bases; J trimming: 4 bases; junction bases outside the gene matches: 10. The CDR3 is 15 residues long. CDR3 sequence reads: CASSAWTGVTYGYTF. The CDR3 DNA sequence: TGTGCCAGCAGCGCCTGGACAGGCGTAACCTATGGCTACACCTTC.

This sequence joins TRBV12-5 and TRBJ2-1, with TRBD1 as a possible D gene (5 bases). There are 12 residues in the CDR3. Germline lookup yields CDR1 LGHNT and CDR2 FRNRAP. Trimming left V 9 bases short and J 10 bases short, with 16 bases between. The CDR3 coding sequence is TGTGCTAGCGCCCTCCAGGGTTGGGAGCAGTTCTTC. It translates to CASALQGWEQFF.

The chain carries TRBV29-1 and TRBJ2-1; a weak D match, TRBD1 (5 bases). The CDR3 is 14 residues long. Between the trimmed V and J ends, which lost 7 bases and 3 bases, there was a span of 16 bases. Germline V gene data show CDR1 as SQVTM and CDR2 as ANQGSEA. This CDR3 reads CSGQNFQGYNEQFF. The CDR3 region has the DNA TGCAGCGGGCAGAACTTTCAGGGCTACAATGAGCAGTTCTTC.

V gene TRBV18 combines with J gene TRBJ2-7; tentatively, D is TRBD1 (6 bases). There are 16 residues in the CDR3. The ends were cut back, 4 bases at V and 3 bases at J, with 19 bases in the middle. Per the germline V gene, CDR1 is KGHSH and CDR2 is LQKENI. CDR3 DNA: TGTGCCAGCTCACGGGAGTTACAGGGTACGGGCTACGAGCAGTACTTC. It is translated as CASSRELQGTGYEQYF.

The chain couples TRBV9 to TRBJ2-5; 8 nucleotides match TRBD1. Unmatched junction bases numbered 3, after V lost 3 bases and J lost 2 bases. The germline gives CDR1 SGDLS, CDR2 YYNGEE. The CDR3 spans 14 residues. CDR3 DNA: TGTGCCAGCAGCGGACAGGGGCCACAAGAGACCCAGTACTTC. Its translation is CASSGQGPQETQYF.

The V gene is TRBV30, the J gene TRBJ2-1; TRBD2 aligns across 10 bases. CDR3 size: 16 residues. The V segment lost 4 bases and the J segment 6 bases; nucleotides outside the gene matches: 12. Germline-derived CDR1 and CDR2 are GTSNPN and SVGIG (reference sequence). The CDR3 sequence is CAWISKREGRANEQFF. Written as DNA, the CDR3 is TGTGCCTGGATATCGAAGCGGGAGGGCCGGGCCAATGAGCAGTTCTTC.

The chain is built from TRBV6-4 and TRBJ2-3; 7 bases agree with TRBD2. The CDR3 extends over 13 amino acids. V was clipped by 3 bases and J by 5 bases; unmatched bases: 2. The germline V gene encodes CDR1 MRHNA and CDR2 SNTAGT. The CDR3 is CASSEREQDTQYF. The CDR3 DNA is TGTGCCAGCAGTGAGCGGGAGCAAGATACGCAGTATTTT.

V gene TRBV4-1 combines with J gene TRBJ2-7; TRBD1 is a possible D gene (6 bases). The CDR3 has 16 amino acids. Germline V gene sequence: CDR1 MGHRA, CDR2 YSYEKL. The V end was cut by 2 bases, the J end by 3 bases, with 17 bases between. The CDR3 spells CASSQYPWTDVYEQYF. In nucleotides, the CDR3 is TGCGCCAGCAGCCAATACCCCTGGACAGACGTCTACGAGCAGTACTTC.